This TCR beta chain was documented in a study of blood T cells in healthy people across ages. As concerns this clonotype: What it binds is unknown.

Drawn from each donor were 8.5 to 10 milliliters of peripheral blood. This CDR3 contains 15 residues. Germline values: CDR1 MNHEY, CDR2 SVGEGT. The second PCR ran roughly 7 to 12 cycles with a sample-barcoded 5' primer and J-beta primers. TCRdb re-called the 5' RACE reads through MiXCR, storing one row per CDR3 protein. The profile covers some 920,000 distinct CDR3 sequences, with around 54% appearing a single time and 20% to 25% taken by the ten largest. Findings of the study overall: Age brought a roughly linear fall in TCR beta diversity measured per million T cells. Higher diversity and more naive CD4+ cells were features of long-lived donors, compared to aged donors. Changes seen in expanded clonotypes were possibly confounded by donor CMV status left unknown.

V is TRBV6-2 or TRBV6-3 and J is TRBJ2-5, with a possible D match to TRBD1 (6 bases). The closer fit of TRBJ2-7 to the DNA end suggests the J call may be wrong. The source of this sequence is a woman aged 55-70 years in good health. The sample consisted of blood. As DNA, the CDR3 is TGTGCCAGCAGCCTCCGACAGGAACGAGGCAACGAGCAGTACTTC. Protein product: CASSLRQERGNEQYF.